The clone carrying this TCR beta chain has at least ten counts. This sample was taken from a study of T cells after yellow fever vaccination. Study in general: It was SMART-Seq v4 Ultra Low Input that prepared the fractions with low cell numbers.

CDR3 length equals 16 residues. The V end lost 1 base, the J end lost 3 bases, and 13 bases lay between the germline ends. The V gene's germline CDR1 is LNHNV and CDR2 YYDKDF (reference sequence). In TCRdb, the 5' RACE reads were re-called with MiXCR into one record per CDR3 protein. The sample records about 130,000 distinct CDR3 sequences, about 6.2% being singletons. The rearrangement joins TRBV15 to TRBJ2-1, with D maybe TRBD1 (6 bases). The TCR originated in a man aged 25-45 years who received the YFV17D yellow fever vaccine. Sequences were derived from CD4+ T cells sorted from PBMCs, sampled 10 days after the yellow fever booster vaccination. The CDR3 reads CATSRVQGMGYNEQFF. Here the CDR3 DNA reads TGTGCCACCAGCAGAGTTCAGGGGATGGGCTACAATGAGCAGTTCTTC.